These 27 T cell receptor beta chains came from one sample sequenced in a study of T cell repertoires in cytomegalovirus infection (dated 2019 in TCRdb). Sequencing took place on an Illumina HiSeq 1500. TCRdb redid the processing of the public reads, applying fastp at Q25 and MiXCR, and retained in-frame beta chains. All rows with the same CDR3 protein become a single entry with the most common DNA and genes. The sample table shows approximately 240,000 distinct CDR3 sequences, and roughly an eighth are seen once. Under 2% of the sample goes to the ten largest clones. Sequencing used PBMCs. Receptors originate from a human donor in good health (CMV status not recorded). Some clones in this sample may be carry-over from other donors' samples.

This clonotype came up many times. The CDR3 is CASSQALNEQFF. Written as DNA, the CDR3 is TGTGCCAGCAGCCAGGCACTCAATGAGCAGTTCTTC. The V call is TRBV11-1, the J call TRBJ2-1; D not certain. This CDR3 has 12 residues. Deletions cut 5 bases from V and 6 bases from J, with 8 bases between. Germline V gives CDR1 SGHAT, CDR2 FQDESV (reference sequence).

This clonotype was detected many times. The rearrangement links TRBV4-3 to TRBJ2-1; TRBD2 agrees at 7 bases. CDR1 LGHNA and CDR2 YSLEER come from the germline V gene. V lost 0 bases and J lost 9; bases outside the gene matches: 8. The CDR3 is made up of 15 amino acids. CDR3 sequence (DNA): TGCGCCAGCAGCCAAGAAGGAATAGCGGGTGGTGAGCAGTTCTTC. It is translated as CASSQEGIAGGEQFF.

This clonotype came up a few times. The DNA for the CDR3 is TGTGCCAGTAGTATCGGACACGGCGGCAAGGAGACCCAGTACTTC. The encoded protein is CASSIGHGGKETQYF. The genes are TRBV19 and TRBJ2-5, with TRBD1 as a possible D gene (5 bases). The germline CDR1 and CDR2 sequences are LNHDA and SQIVND (reference sequence). There are 15 residues in the CDR3. The ends were cut back, 3 bases at V and 5 bases at J, with 16 bases in the middle.

This clonotype was detected a few times. The chain employs TRBV11-2 and TRBJ2-3; TRBD1 agrees at 8 bases. Unmatched junction bases numbered 5, after V lost 5 bases and J lost 4 bases. In germline, CDR1 is SGHAT, CDR2 FQNNGV. The CDR3 spans 14 residues. The CDR3 coding sequence is TGTGCCAGCAGCCCGGACAGGGTGGCAGATACGCAGTATTTT. Encoded protein: CASSPDRVADTQYF.

In its sample, this clonotype was seen a few times. The V call is TRBV5-1, the J call TRBJ1-4; tentatively, D is TRBD1 (6 bases). In germline, CDR1 is SGHRS, CDR2 YFSETQ. This CDR3 is built from 13 residues. V lost 4 bases and J lost 14, with 18 bases in between. CDR3 in amino acids: CASSPTGRDTLFF. CDR3 coding DNA: TGCGCCAGCAGCCCCACCGGACGGGACACTCTGTTTTTT.

This clonotype appeared many times. The chain links TRBV7-2 to TRBJ2-7, with TRBD2 as a possible D gene (6 bases). This CDR3 is 15 amino acids long. Looked up from germline, CDR1 is SGHTA and CDR2 is FQGNSA. V was shortened by 2 bases and J by 7 bases, with 18 bases between the two germline ends. The CDR3 loop reads CASSLSNTGVGEQYF. The CDR3 DNA reads as TGTGCCAGCAGCTTATCCAACACGGGGGTGGGGGAGCAGTACTTC.

This clonotype has ten or more counts. CDR3 bases: TGTGCCAGCAGTTACCGGCGGGAGAGTCCCGAGCAGTACTTC. Translation: CASSYRRESPEQYF. V and J are TRBV6-5 and TRBJ2-7, with TRBD2 identical over 7 bases. This CDR3 contains 14 residues. Germline V gene data show CDR1 as MNHEY and CDR2 as SVGAGI. With V trimmed by 2 bases and J by 6 bases, 7 bases remained unmatched.

This clonotype was observed many times. This chain links TRBV6-1 with TRBJ2-2; the match to TRBD2 covers 7 bases. The germline CDR1 and CDR2 sequences are MNHNS and SASEGT. After removal of 5 bases from V and 7 bases from J, the junction contained 4 bases not matched to a gene. CDR3 length: 13 amino acids. The CDR3 here is CASSPGGNGELFF. The CDR3 region has the DNA TGTGCCAGCAGTCCGGGGGGTAACGGGGAGCTGTTTTTT.

This chain uses TRBV5-4 with TRBJ2-2, with D maybe TRBD2 (5 bases). With 4 bases removed from V and 7 bases from J, the gap between germline ends came to 17 bases. Germline assignment: CDR1 SGHNT and CDR2 YYREEE (reference sequence). This CDR3 is 15 amino acids long. CDR3 amino acids: CASSTGSRAVGELFF. CDR3 in DNA: TGTGCCAGCAGCACGGGATCCCGGGCGGTCGGGGAGCTGTTTTTT.

V is TRBV7-2 and J is TRBJ2-3, with 10 positions matching TRBD2. Germline CDR1 and CDR2: SGHTA and FQGNSA. V shed 5 bases, J shed 2 bases, and the junction held 7 bases outside the gene matches. The length of the CDR3 is 16 residues. CDR3 in amino acids: CASSQYGTSDTDTQYF. The DNA for the CDR3 is TGTGCCAGCAGCCAATATGGGACTAGCGACACAGATACGCAGTATTTT.

This clonotype was seen at least ten times. V is TRBV29-1 and J is TRBJ2-7; no firm D call. CDR1 is SQVTM and CDR2 is ANQGSEA in the germline V gene. Trimming took 4 bases from V and 2 from J, leaving 9 bases between them. This CDR3 comprises 12 residues. The CDR3 is CSVGTVTYEQYF. The CDR3, as DNA: TGCAGCGTTGGGACGGTCACCTACGAGCAGTACTTC.

The J gene is TRBJ2-2, the V gene TRBV25-1, with D tentatively TRBD1 or TRBD2 (5 bases each). Germline V gene lookup returns CDR1 MGHDK and CDR2 SYGVNS. The V gene lost 2 bases and the J gene lost 7 bases, with 8 bases spanning the gap. The CDR3 covers 13 residues. CDR3 amino acids: CASSERGVGELFF. DNA for the CDR3: TGTGCCAGCAGTGAACGAGGGGTCGGGGAGCTGTTTTTT. Full variable domain (outside the CDR3, taken from reference TRBV25-1 and TRBJ2-2): EADIYQTPRYLVIGTGKKITLECSQTMGHDKMYWYQQDPGMELHLIHYSYGVNSTEKGDLSSESTVSRIRTEHFPLTLESARPSHTSQYLCASSERGVGELFFGEGSRLTVL.

This clonotype was found a few times. This rearrangement joins TRBV19 to TRBJ2-7; no clear D gene. Germline V gene lookup returns CDR1 LNHDA and CDR2 SQIVND (reference sequence). Between the trimmed V and J ends, which lost 6 bases and 4 bases, there was a span of 16 bases. This CDR3 region has 14 residues. The CDR3 DNA reads TGTGCCAGTAGCATTGGGTTGTCGTCGTACGAGCAGTACTTC. As protein: CASSIGLSSYEQYF.

This clonotype was counted at least ten times. The chain has TRBV10-3 and TRBJ2-7; no definite D call. V was trimmed by 2 bases and J by 4 bases, leaving 3 bases between them. The CDR3 has 11 amino acids. CDR1 is ENHRY, CDR2 SYGVKD, per germline. The CDR3 here is CAISEQYEQYF. The CDR3 bases are TGTGCCATCAGTGAGCAATACGAGCAGTACTTC.

The rearrangement joins TRBV24-1 to TRBJ2-6; 10 bases are shared with TRBD2. Trimming removed 5 bases from V and 2 bases from J; junction bases left unmatched: 2. The CDR3 consists of 16 residues. Germline-derived CDR1 and CDR2 are KGHDR and SFDVKD. CDR3 coding DNA: TGTGCCACCAGTGTAGCGGGAGGAGCTGGGGCCAACGTCCTGACTTTC. Encoded protein: CATSVAGGAGANVLTF.

This clonotype showed up just a few times. The rearrangement uses TRBV28 and TRBJ2-7, with 10 bases matching TRBD2. Trimming at V came to 5 bases and at J to 4 bases, leaving 8 bases not matched to a gene. This CDR3 spans 15 amino acids. Germline assignment: CDR1 MDHEN and CDR2 SYDVKM. In nucleotides, the CDR3 is TGTGCCAGCAGTCCAGCGGGGACTAGCGTTTACGAGCAGTACTTC. This translates into CASSPAGTSVYEQYF.

This clonotype turned up a few times. This chain connects TRBV20-1 to TRBJ1-2, with 10 bases that match TRBD1. J lost 7 bases, V lost 5 bases, and 4 bases had no gene match. The CDR3 has 12 residues. Germline V gives CDR1 DFQATT, CDR2 SNEGSKA (reference sequence). In DNA form, the CDR3 reads TGCAGTGCTTCCGACAGGGGGCTTGGCTACACCTTC. Its translation is CSASDRGLGYTF.

This clonotype has a count of ten or more. The chain employs TRBV12-3 or TRBV12-4 and TRBJ2-1; D is possibly TRBD2 (5 bases). The CDR3 is 14 residues long. V dropped 4 bases and J dropped 10 bases, with 17 bases sitting between them. The CDR3 region has the DNA TGTGCCAGCAGTTCCCTCCCCACTAGGAGCGAGCAGTTCTTC. Translated, it gives CASSSLPTRSEQFF.

This clonotype has a handful of counts. CDR3: CASSLDLAGGDTQYF. The CDR3 nucleotides are TGTGCCAGCAGCTTGGATCTAGCGGGAGGGGATACGCAGTATTTT. V usage is TRBV5-4 and J usage is TRBJ2-3, with 12 bases matching TRBD2. Germline V CDR1 and CDR2: SGHNT, YYREEE (reference sequence). The length of the CDR3 is 15 residues. V lost 0 bases and J lost 6; bases outside the gene matches: 2.

This clonotype was picked up many times. This chain uses TRBV11-3 with TRBJ2-3, with a weak D call TRBD1 (5 bases). In germline, CDR1 is SGHNT, CDR2 YENEEA. V was trimmed by 6 bases and J by 4 bases, leaving 11 bases between them. The CDR3 has 13 amino acids. The CDR3, as DNA: TGTGCCAGCAGACCTGACAGTTCAGATACGCAGTATTTT. It codes for CASRPDSSDTQYF.

This rearrangement joins TRBV6-1 to TRBJ1-1; no clear D. This CDR3 comprises 15 residues. The V gene's germline CDR1 is MNHNS and CDR2 SASEGT. V was shortened by 5 bases and J by 5 bases, with 18 bases between the two germline ends. DNA for the CDR3: TGTGCCAGCAGTTATAGCCCCGACCGAGGGACTGAAGCTTTCTTT. It codes for CASSYSPDRGTEAFF.

The CDR3 DNA follows: TGTGCCAGCAGCATTGGACCATACGAGCAGTACTTC. Residues: CASSIGPYEQYF. This chain connects TRBV7-9 to TRBJ2-7, with D unclear. The CDR3 runs 12 residues. V lost 5 bases, J lost 4 bases, and 9 bases lay in between. CDR1 is SEHNR, CDR2 FQNEAQ, per germline (reference sequence).

The rearrangement links TRBV18 to TRBJ2-5; 8 nucleotides line up with TRBD2. With 2 bases clipped from V and 5 bases from J, the junction kept 4 bases outside the gene matches. CDR3 length: 14 residues. The germline V gene encodes CDR1 KGHSH and CDR2 LQKENI. The CDR3 coding sequence is TGTGCCAGCTCACCAAGAGAGCGGGAGGAGACCCAGTACTTC. The encoded protein is CASSPREREETQYF.

In its sample, this clonotype was seen many times. This chain joins TRBV5-5 and TRBJ1-1; D gene ambiguous. This CDR3 contains 14 residues. Germline lookup yields CDR1 SGHKS and CDR2 YYEKEE (reference sequence). The V gene lost 3 bases and the J gene lost 2 bases, with 11 bases spanning the gap. CDR3 sequence: CASSYGQINTEAFF. The CDR3 DNA is TGTGCCAGCAGCTACGGCCAGATTAACACTGAAGCTTTCTTT.

This clonotype was observed a few times. The rearrangement links TRBV6-5 to TRBJ2-7; D remains unclear. The CDR3 extends over 14 amino acids. The ends were cut back, 5 bases at V and 1 base at J, with 12 bases in the middle. Germline V gives CDR1 MNHEY, CDR2 SVGAGI. CDR3 sequence: CASSRTPGSYEQYF. The CDR3 bases are TGTGCCAGCAGTCGGACCCCTGGATCCTACGAGCAGTACTTC.

This chain uses TRBV25-1 with TRBJ1-1, with D possibly matching TRBD1 (5 bases). This CDR3 contains 15 residues. Germline lookup yields CDR1 MGHDK and CDR2 SYGVNS. V was trimmed by 5 bases and J by 8 bases, leaving 21 bases between them. The CDR3 protein is CASSPGTGKGREAFF. In nucleotides, the CDR3 is TGTGCCAGCAGTCCGGGGACTGGGAAGGGTAGGGAAGCTTTCTTT.

This clonotype was seen repeatedly, ten times or more. The chain recombines TRBV7-2 with TRBJ2-7; unclear D gene. CDR1 is SGHTA, CDR2 FQGNSA, per germline. This CDR3 region has 17 residues. Trimming removed 1 base from V and 2 bases from J, with 18 bases in between. The CDR3 sequence: CASSLVISPRATYEQYF. The CDR3 DNA reads TGTGCCAGCAGCTTAGTAATCTCCCCCCGGGCGACCTACGAGCAGTACTTC.